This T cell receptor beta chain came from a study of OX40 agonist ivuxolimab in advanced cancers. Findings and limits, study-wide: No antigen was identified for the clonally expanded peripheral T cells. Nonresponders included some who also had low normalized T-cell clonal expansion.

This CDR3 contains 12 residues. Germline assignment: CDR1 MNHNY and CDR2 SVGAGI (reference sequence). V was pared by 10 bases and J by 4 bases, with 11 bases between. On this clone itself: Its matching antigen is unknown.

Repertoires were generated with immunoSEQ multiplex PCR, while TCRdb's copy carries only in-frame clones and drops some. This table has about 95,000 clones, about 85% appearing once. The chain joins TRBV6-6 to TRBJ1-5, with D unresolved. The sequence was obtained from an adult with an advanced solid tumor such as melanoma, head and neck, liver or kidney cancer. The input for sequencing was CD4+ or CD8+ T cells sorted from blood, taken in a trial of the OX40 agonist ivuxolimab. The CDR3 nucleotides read TGTGCCATAGGGCCCGGGAATCAGCCCCAGCATTTT. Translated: CAIGPGNQPQHF.